This passage covers 29 T cell receptor beta chains from one sample sequenced in a study of post-analysis software for immune sequencing data. No antigen has been assigned to these receptors. Study observations and caveats: Roughly five TRBV segments, including TRBV5-6, TRBV5-1 and TRBV20-1, were more frequent in patients than controls.

Libraries were made from TCR beta cDNA, and they carried unique molecular identifiers. TCRdb reprocessed the PCR reads with MiXCR, giving one entry per CDR3 protein. The sample consists of 450,000 to 650,000 distinct CDR3 sequences, roughly 45% of them appearing once. The sample consisted of blood. The origin of the receptors is a girl under 18 with multiple sclerosis.

This clonotype was seen a handful of times. This chain connects TRBV20-1 to TRBJ2-5; tentative D call: TRBD2 (6 bases). Germline CDR1 and CDR2: DFQATT and SNEGSKA (reference sequence). Trimming took 6 bases from V and 5 from J, leaving 13 bases between them. The length of the CDR3 is 12 residues. The CDR3 bases are TGCAGTGCCACGAGGAGCGGGGAGACCCAGTACTTC. Protein sequence: CSATRSGETQYF.

This clonotype has a handful of counts. The V gene is TRBV12-3 or TRBV12-4, the J gene TRBJ2-5; TRBD2 matches at 10 bases. The better agreement between TRBJ2-7 and the DNA end casts doubt on the J call. The CDR3 is 14 residues long. The CDR3 DNA sequence: TGTGCCAGCAGTTGGAGAGCGGGAGGGGGCGAGCAGTACTTC. It encodes CASSWRAGGGEQYF.

This sequence joins TRBV29-1 and TRBJ2-3; D is uncertain. Trimming took 2 bases from V and 11 from J, leaving 20 bases between them. CDR3 length: 14 amino acids. Germline lookup yields CDR1 SQVTM and CDR2 ANQGSEA. The CDR3 coding sequence is TGCAGCGTTGAAAACGCCCTGATCCCTCGTGGGCAGTATTTT. Protein sequence: CSVENALIPRGQYF.

This clonotype has only a few counts. The chain recombines TRBV12-3 or TRBV12-4 with TRBJ1-5; tentative D call: TRBD1 (5 bases). Trimming cost V 1 base and J 4 bases, with 11 bases left between them. There are 15 residues in the CDR3. CDR3 in amino acids: CASSLGRRGNQPQHF. DNA for the CDR3: TGTGCCAGCAGTTTAGGAAGGAGGGGTAATCAGCCCCAGCATTTT.

This chain uses TRBV7-3 with TRBJ2-2; D may be TRBD1 (6 bases). Germline V gives CDR1 SGHTA, CDR2 FQGTGA. CDR3 length equals 16 residues. Trimming stripped 5 bases from V and 6 bases from J, with 19 bases between. CDR3 coding DNA: TGTGCCAGCAGCGCCCCGAGCAGGGGAGAGGCCGGGGAGCTGTTTTTT. It yields the protein CASSAPSRGEAGELFF.

V is TRBV14 and J is TRBJ2-7, with D hard to call. Germline lookup yields CDR1 SGHDN and CDR2 FVKESK. The CDR3 runs 13 residues. The V end lost 4 bases, the J end lost 7 bases, and 14 bases lay between the germline ends. The chain's CDR3 is CASSPSSVGEQYF. The CDR3 DNA reads as TGTGCCAGCAGCCCCTCGTCAGTTGGTGAGCAGTACTTC. Full variable domain (rest looked up from reference TRBV14 and TRBJ2-7): EAGVTQFPSHSVIEKGQTVTLRCDPISGHDNLYWYRRVMGKEIKFLLHFVKESKQDESGMPNNRFLAERTGGTYSTLKVQPAELEDSGVYFCASSPSSVGEQYFGPGTRLTVT.

On this clonotype itself: The germline gene is not matched at one end of the junction; a read error may be the cause. The rearrangement uses TRBV12-3 or TRBV12-4 and TRBJ2-5; perhaps TRBD1 as D (6 bases). The CDR3 totals 13 residues. The CDR3: CTSSPTGQETQYF. The CDR3 coding sequence is TGTACCAGCAGTCCGACAGGTCAAGAGACCCAGTACTTC.

The chain has TRBV6-1 and TRBJ2-5; D remains unclear. This CDR3 has 11 residues. CDR1 and CDR2 (germline): MNHNS, SASEGT. V lost 7 bases and J 5 bases, leaving 8 bases between the germline ends. The CDR3 sequence is CASTPKETQYF. DNA of the CDR3: TGTGCCAGCACTCCAAAGGAGACCCAGTACTTC.

The chain is built from TRBV4-1 and TRBJ2-7, with D unresolved. Matching the DNA end better, TRBJ2-5 makes the J call doubtful. Germline V gene sequence: CDR1 MGHRA, CDR2 YSYEKL. There are 13 residues in the CDR3. The CDR3 loop reads CASSQVELETQYF. In nucleotides, the CDR3 is TGCGCCAGCAGCCAAGTTGAGTTGGAGACCCAGTACTTC.

The chain recombines TRBV20-1 with TRBJ2-1, with 8 bases identical to TRBD2. The CDR3 has 12 amino acids. CDR1 is DFQATT and CDR2 is SNEGSKA in the germline V gene (reference sequence). V lost 7 bases, J lost 13 bases, and 12 bases stayed unmatched. This CDR3 is CSVTVRRGAQFF. The CDR3 nucleotides read TGCAGTGTAACAGTAAGGCGGGGGGCTCAGTTCTTC.

This clonotype appeared a few times. The chain has TRBV29-1 and TRBJ2-5; 12 nucleotides match TRBD2. V gave up 6 bases and J gave up 2 bases; unmatched junction bases: 4. Per germline, CDR1 SQVTM and CDR2 ANQGSEA. The length of the CDR3 is 14 residues. CDR3 loop: CSVASGGGQETQYF. CDR3 coding DNA: TGCAGCGTAGCTAGCGGGGGGGGACAAGAGACCCAGTACTTC.

This clonotype has a handful of counts. The CDR3 is CATEGPGLSYEQYF. CDR3 DNA: TGTGCCACAGAGGGGCCAGGGCTATCCTACGAGCAGTACTTC. The genes are TRBV7-9 and TRBJ2-7; possibly TRBD1 or TRBD2 for D (5 bases each). The germline CDR1 and CDR2 sequences are SEHNR and FQNEAQ (reference sequence). Trimming stripped 10 bases from V and 1 base from J, with 17 bases between. This CDR3 has 14 residues.

The V and J genes are TRBV10-3 and TRBJ2-5; D call uncertain. With 7 bases removed from V and 1 base from J, the gap between germline ends came to 10 bases. Germline CDR1 and CDR2: ENHRY and SYGVKD. The CDR3 covers 13 residues. The CDR3 DNA follows: TGTGCCATCAAGGGAAAGCCCCAAGAGACCCAGTACTTC. Amino acid sequence: CAIKGKPQETQYF.

A few counts support this clonotype. The chain is built from TRBV3-1 and TRBJ2-5; TRBD1 matches 8 bases. Trimming cost V 4 bases and J 0 bases; bases outside gene matches: 16. The CDR3 covers 19 residues. Per the germline V gene, CDR1 is LGHDT and CDR2 is YNNKEL (reference sequence). In nucleotides, the CDR3 is TGTGCCAGCAGCCCACTCCCCGGTCGACAGGGGACCAACCAAGAGACCCAGTACTTC. It translates to CASSPLPGRQGTNQETQYF.

The chain uses TRBV4-1 and TRBJ2-3, with D possibly matching TRBD1 (6 bases). The CDR3 is made up of 15 amino acids. Germline lookup yields CDR1 MGHRA and CDR2 YSYEKL. V was shortened by 5 bases and J by 3 bases, with 15 bases between the two germline ends. CDR3 nucleotide sequence: TGCGCCAGCAGCTTGCGCGCTACAGGGACAGATACGCAGTATTTT. Its translation is CASSLRATGTDTQYF.

This clonotype was counted only a few times. J is TRBJ1-1 and V is TRBV4-1; 10 positions agree with TRBD1. The ends lost 3 bases at V and 8 bases at J; junction bases unmatched: 6. Germline-derived CDR1 and CDR2 are MGHRA and YSYEKL. The CDR3 consists of 14 residues. The CDR3 sequence: CASSQGQGLYEAFF. The DNA of the CDR3 is TGCGCCAGCAGCCAGGGACAGGGGCTTTACGAAGCTTTCTTT.

This clonotype was seen many times. V and J are TRBV29-1 and TRBJ2-7, with D possibly matching TRBD1 (6 bases). The CDR3 contains 11 residues. Germline assignment: CDR1 SQVTM and CDR2 ANQGSEA. Deletions cut 6 bases from V and 6 bases from J, with 12 bases between. CDR3 loop: CSVTTGSEQYF. The DNA of the CDR3 is TGCAGCGTCACTACAGGGTCCGAGCAGTACTTC.

V usage is TRBV5-5 and J usage is TRBJ2-1; D perhaps matches TRBD2 (6 bases). Germline assignment: CDR1 SGHKS and CDR2 YYEKEE (reference sequence). The CDR3 extends over 15 amino acids. With 0 bases removed from V and 7 bases from J, the gap between germline ends came to 14 bases. The CDR3 loop is CASSLGTIGENEQFF. The CDR3 nucleotides read TGTGCCAGCAGCTTGGGGACTATCGGGGAAAATGAGCAGTTCTTC.

At least ten counts were recorded for this clonotype. The V gene is TRBV25-1, the J gene TRBJ1-5; D is undetermined. CDR1 is MGHDK, CDR2 SYGVNS, per germline. This CDR3 contains 16 residues. V was shortened by 6 bases and J by 0 bases, with 15 bases between the two germline ends. The chain's CDR3 is CASRFEAQVSNQPQHF. In DNA, the CDR3 is TGTGCCAGCAGATTCGAGGCCCAGGTTAGCAATCAGCCCCAGCATTTT.

The chain links TRBV27 to TRBJ2-7; TRBD1 matches at 7 bases. This CDR3 is built from 14 residues. Germline assignment: CDR1 MNHEY and CDR2 SMNVEV (reference sequence). The junction had 2 bases not matched to a gene; V was cut back by 3 bases and J by 0 bases. DNA of the CDR3: TGTGCCAGCAGTTTCACAGGGGTCTCCTACGAGCAGTACTTC. It codes for CASSFTGVSYEQYF.

The chain links TRBV28 to TRBJ1-5; unclear D gene. Germline CDR1 reads MDHEN; CDR2 reads SYDVKM. The CDR3 consists of 17 residues. The V gene lost 3 bases and the J gene lost 1 base, with 16 bases spanning the gap. The CDR3 DNA sequence: TGTGCCAGCAGTTTGGGAGGGCGACGTGGGAGCAATCAGCCCCAGCATTTT. Translation: CASSLGGRRGSNQPQHF.

The chain couples TRBV7-6 to TRBJ1-5; D not certain. Germline-derived CDR1 and CDR2 are SGHVS and FNYEAQ. The length of the CDR3 is 13 residues. Between the trimmed V and J ends, which lost 5 bases and 5 bases, there was a span of 10 bases. CDR3 sequence reads: CASSRKADQPQHF. The CDR3 nucleotides are TGTGCCAGCAGCCGCAAAGCAGATCAGCCCCAGCATTTT. Full variable domain (remainder filled in from reference TRBV7-6 and TRBJ1-5): GAGVSQSPRYKVTKRGQDVALRCDPISGHVSLYWYRQALGQGPEFLTYFNYEAQQDKSGLPNDRFSAERPEGSISTLTIQRTEQRDSAMYRCASSRKADQPQHFGDGTRLSIL.

The chain has TRBV7-2 and TRBJ2-7, with TRBD1 matching 9 bases. From germline, CDR1 is SGHTA and CDR2 FQGNSA. This CDR3 comprises 15 residues. The V segment lost 5 bases and the J segment 5 bases; nucleotides outside the gene matches: 10. The CDR3 DNA reads as TGTGCCAGCAGCCCGCGGACAGGGGCAGGGGACGAGCAGTACTTC. It translates to CASSPRTGAGDEQYF.

In DNA, the CDR3 is TGCGCCAGCAGCTTTGCCCGGGACATGAACACTGAAGCTTTCTTT. Translation gives CASSFARDMNTEAFF. This rearrangement joins TRBV5-1 to TRBJ1-1, with a possible D match to TRBD1 (6 bases). The CDR3 is made up of 15 amino acids. Between the trimmed V and J ends, which lost 2 bases and 0 bases, there was a span of 11 bases. Germline V gives CDR1 SGHRS, CDR2 YFSETQ. The whole variable domain, filled in from reference TRBV5-1 and TRBJ1-1, reads KAGVTQTPRYLIKTRGQQVTLSCSPISGHRSVSWYQQTPGQGLQFLFEYFSETQRNKGNFPGRFSGRQFSNSRSEMNVSTLELGDSALYLCASSFARDMNTEAFFGQGTRLTVV.

The rearrangement links TRBV20-1 to TRBJ2-5; 7 bases fit TRBD2. Matching the DNA end better, TRBJ2-7 makes the J call doubtful. The germline gives CDR1 DFQATT, CDR2 SNEGSKA (reference sequence). The CDR3 length is 14 residues. The CDR3 sequence: CSARAVAGVDEQYF. CDR3 in DNA: TGCAGTGCTAGAGCTGTAGCGGGTGTCGACGAGCAGTACTTC.

This clonotype appeared a few times. The chain uses TRBV7-9 and TRBJ2-1; D is uncertain. CDR3 size: 16 residues. Per germline, CDR1 SEHNR and CDR2 FQNEAQ (reference sequence). The ends were cut back, 5 bases at V and 0 bases at J, with 14 bases in the middle. The CDR3 DNA reads TGTGCCAGCAGCCCGGTGGGGAAGAGCTCCTACAATGAGCAGTTCTTC. Protein sequence: CASSPVGKSSYNEQFF. Supplemented by reference TRBV7-9 and TRBJ2-1, the full variable domain reads DTGVSQNPRHKITKRGQNVTFRCDPISEHNRLYWYRQTLGQGPEFLTYFQNEAQLEKSRLLSDRFSAERPKGSFSTLEIQRTEQGDSAMYLCASSPVGKSSYNEQFFGPGTRLTVL.

The chain joins TRBV6-6 to TRBJ1-5, with D uncertain. The CDR3 sequence is 16 residues long. Trimming cost V 1 base and J 0 bases, with 10 bases left between them. The germline CDR1 and CDR2 sequences are MNHNY and SVGAGI (reference sequence). The CDR3 nucleotides are TGTGCCAGCAGTTACTTGCCCAGTCTTAGCAATCAGCCCCAGCATTTT. This codes for CASSYLPSLSNQPQHF.

This sequence joins TRBV5-1 and TRBJ2-7, with D maybe TRBD2 (6 bases). Trimming pared 3 bases from V and 2 bases from J, leaving 15 bases between. Germline V CDR1 and CDR2: SGHRS, YFSETQ. This CDR3 is built from 15 residues. CDR3 nucleotide sequence: TGCGCCAGCAGCTCCGCTCCTACGGGGGCCTACGAGCAGTACTTC. Its translation is CASSSAPTGAYEQYF.

V usage is TRBV7-6 and J usage is TRBJ2-6, with D hard to call. Per germline, CDR1 SGHVS and CDR2 FNYEAQ. V lost 1 base, J lost 1 base, and 5 bases lay in between. CDR3 size: 15 residues. CDR3 sequence reads: CASSLEQSGANVLTF. The CDR3 DNA reads TGTGCCAGCAGCTTAGAACAGTCTGGGGCCAACGTCCTGACTTTC.